Following are 24 T cell receptor beta chains from one sample sequenced in a study of T cells after yellow fever vaccination (dated by TCRdb to about 2019). The treatment or condition tag for this specimen amounts to: live attenuated yellow fever vaccine strain. The library relied on 5' RACE. TCRdb records Illumina NovaSeq 6000 as the sequencer. The raw public reads went through TCRdb reprocessing: fastp at Q25, MiXCR clone calling, in-frame beta chains kept. CDR3 protein sequences are deduplicated, and each keeps its most common genes and DNA. The sample data list 170,000 or so distinct CDR3 sequences, and roughly 9% of these were observed just once. The ten largest clones represent about a third of the sample. This sample comprised CD8+ T cells sorted from PBMCs, obtained 45 days after the yellow fever booster vaccination. The receptors shown here come from a young man who received the YFV17D yellow fever vaccine.

This clonotype was seen ten or more times. This sequence joins TRBV20-1 and TRBJ2-7; D might be TRBD2 (5 bases). Per the germline V gene, CDR1 is DFQATT and CDR2 is SNEGSKA (reference sequence). There are 16 residues in the CDR3. The CDR3 sequence: CSARGEGSLRSSEQYV. DNA for the CDR3: TGCAGTGCTAGAGGAGAGGGATCATTACGTTCCTCCGAGCAGTACGTC.

The chain joins TRBV29-1 to TRBJ1-3; D remains ambiguous. The CDR3 loop spans 17 amino acids. Looked up from germline, CDR1 is SQVTM and CDR2 is ANQGSEA. The V end lost 1 base, the J end lost 0 bases, and 16 bases lay between the germline ends. For the CDR3, the DNA is TGCAGCGTTGAAGGGGCACCCGATATGAGCTCTGGAAACACCATATATTTT. Translating gives CSVEGAPDMSSGNTIYF.

This chain links TRBV12-3 or TRBV12-4 with TRBJ2-3; 9 positions match TRBD2. With 7 bases clipped from V and 7 bases from J, the junction kept 21 bases outside the gene matches. The CDR3 is 18 residues long. The CDR3 is CASTPAGGQAGRRYTQYF. The CDR3 bases are TGTGCCAGCACCCCAGCGGGGGGCCAGGCAGGAAGAAGATATACGCAGTATTTT.

This clonotype was detected only a few times. The chain uses TRBV10-2 and TRBJ1-4, with no clear D. The CDR3 is made up of 12 amino acids. Germline V gene sequence: CDR1 WSHSY, CDR2 SAAADI. The V end lost 8 bases, the J end lost 8 bases, and 12 bases lay between the germline ends. CDR3 in amino acids: CASAPSIEKLFF. CDR3 nucleotide sequence: TGCGCCAGCGCGCCCAGCATCGAAAAACTGTTTTTT.

A few counts support this clonotype. This chain uses TRBV7-2 with TRBJ2-1; D is undetermined. This CDR3 is built from 16 residues. Germline values: CDR1 SGHTA, CDR2 FQGNSA. Trimming left V 1 base short and J 4 bases short, with 14 bases between. CDR3 in amino acids: CASSLDLGSTYNEQFF. CDR3 sequence (DNA): TGTGCCAGCAGCTTAGATCTGGGCTCGACTTACAATGAGCAGTTCTTC. The full variable domain, rest sourced from reference TRBV7-2 and TRBJ2-1, is GAGVSQSPSNKVTEKGKDVELRCDPISGHTALYWYRQSLGQGLEFLIYFQGNSAPDKSGLPSDRFSAERTGGSVSTLTIQRTQQEDSAVYLCASSLDLGSTYNEQFFGPGTRLTVL.

Notes on this clonotype: Relative to the germline gene, one junction end is altered; a read error may explain this. The rearrangement uses TRBV6-2 or TRBV6-3 and TRBJ2-6; D possibly corresponds to TRBD2 (5 bases). Germline CDR1 is MNHEY and CDR2 is SVGEGT. This CDR3 comprises 17 residues. CDR3 nucleotides: TGTGCCCGCAGTTACTCTGTCGGGGAATCTGGGGCCAACGTCCTGACTTTC. Amino acids: CARSYSVGESGANVLTF.

The chain carries TRBV10-2 and TRBJ1-6; 8 bases fit TRBD1. Germline V gene data show CDR1 as WSHSY and CDR2 as SAAADI. This CDR3 has 13 amino acids. Trimming removed 7 bases from V and 7 bases from J; junction bases left unmatched: 3. CDR3 DNA sequence: TGCGCCAGCACACAGGGGGTAAATTCACCCCTCCACTTT. It codes for CASTQGVNSPLHF.

This clonotype has only a few counts. J is TRBJ2-1 and V is TRBV29-1, with unresolved D. The germline V gene encodes CDR1 SQVTM and CDR2 ANQGSEA. The CDR3 contains 11 residues. The ends were cut back, 3 bases at V and 2 bases at J, with 2 bases in the middle. The CDR3 here is CSVDPYNEQFF. CDR3 DNA sequence: TGCAGCGTTGATCCCTACAATGAGCAGTTCTTC.

The chain carries TRBV12-3 or TRBV12-4 and TRBJ1-4; 9 bases align to TRBD1. V lost 6 bases, J lost 8 bases, and 16 bases stayed unmatched. The CDR3 runs 17 residues. The CDR3 bases are TGTGCCAGCAGCCATTATCATACAGGGGGCGTAGGAGAAAAACTGTTTTTT. Translated, it gives CASSHYHTGGVGEKLFF.

V and J are TRBV3-1 and TRBJ2-7; no reliable D call. Trimming shortened V by 0 bases and J by 2 bases, and 8 bases separated the two germline ends. Germline CDR1 and CDR2: LGHDT and YNNKEL (reference sequence). The CDR3 consists of 14 residues. The CDR3 coding sequence is TGTGCCAGCAGCCAAGATTCAGGCCCCTACGAGCAGTACGTC. Protein sequence: CASSQDSGPYEQYV.

This clonotype has only a few counts. The V call is TRBV6-5, the J call TRBJ2-7; D is undetermined. V was shortened by 5 bases and J by 4 bases, with 12 bases between the two germline ends. Germline CDR1 and CDR2: MNHEY and SVGAGI. The CDR3 sequence is 13 residues long. DNA for the CDR3: TGTGCCAGCAGTGCGCCCGGCGGTTACGAGCAGTACTTC. This codes for CASSAPGGYEQYF.

This clonotype was detected only a few times. This chain links TRBV6-5 with TRBJ1-5; D is possibly TRBD1 (5 bases). The CDR3 consists of 13 residues. Germline V gene data show CDR1 as MNHEY and CDR2 as SVGAGI. V was pared by 6 bases and J by 9 bases, with 15 bases between. As DNA, the CDR3 is TGTGCCAGCAGCCAGGGACCGCGGGGGCCCCAGCATTTT. Translation gives CASSQGPRGPQHF.

This chain joins TRBV6-5 and TRBJ2-2, with a tentative D call TRBD2 (6 bases). The V end lost 4 bases, the J end lost 5 bases, and 14 bases lay between the germline ends. The V gene's germline CDR1 is MNHEY and CDR2 SVGAGI. CDR3 length equals 15 residues. The CDR3 is CASSLGGLETGELFF. Written as DNA, the CDR3 is TGTGCCAGCAGTTTGGGAGGACTGGAGACCGGGGAGCTGTTTTTT.

This clonotype has more than one count but fewer than ten. The chain has TRBV4-3 and TRBJ2-1, with TRBD2 identical over 9 bases. Germline CDR1 and CDR2: LGHNA and YSLEER. This CDR3 contains 15 residues. Trimming removed 3 bases from V and 9 bases from J; junction bases left unmatched: 9. CDR3 loop: CASSQQPGLAIEQFF. The CDR3 region has the DNA TGCGCCAGCAGCCAGCAACCGGGACTAGCCATTGAGCAGTTCTTC.

The chain has TRBV19 and TRBJ2-1; TRBD2 matches at 10 bases. The V and J ends lost 4 bases and 9 bases, in that order; junction bases with no gene match: 6. This CDR3 spans 14 amino acids. Per germline, CDR1 LNHDA and CDR2 SQIVND (reference sequence). CDR3 amino acids: CASSTSGGGSEQFF. The CDR3 bases are TGTGCCAGTAGTACTAGCGGGGGAGGGAGTGAGCAGTTCTTC.

The chain combines TRBV6-6 with TRBJ2-3, with TRBD2 matching over 11 bases. Germline V gives CDR1 MNHNY, CDR2 SVGAGI (reference sequence). With 2 bases clipped from V and 2 bases from J, the junction kept 9 bases outside the gene matches. This CDR3 has 18 residues. The CDR3 region has the DNA TGTGCCAGCAGTTACACCCCCGCACTAGCGGGGGACACAGATACGCAGTATTTT. Translated: CASSYTPALAGDTDTQYF.

V gene TRBV5-1 combines with J gene TRBJ2-7; D remains unclear. V dropped 0 bases and J dropped 2 bases, with 6 bases sitting between them. This CDR3 is 13 amino acids long. CDR1 and CDR2 from the germline V gene are SGHRS and YFSETQ. The chain's CDR3 is CASSLATPYEQYF. CDR3 DNA sequence: TGCGCCAGCAGCTTGGCTACCCCCTACGAGCAGTACTTC.

This clonotype was counted a few times. V usage is TRBV7-6 and J usage is TRBJ2-7; D gene ambiguous. There are 12 residues in the CDR3. Germline V gives CDR1 SGHVS, CDR2 FNYEAQ. Trimming left V 1 base short and J 7 bases short, with 8 bases between. Here the CDR3 reads CASSLGQEEQYF. The CDR3 region has the DNA TGTGCCAGCAGCTTAGGGCAGGAAGAGCAGTACTTC.

The rearrangement links TRBV4-1 to TRBJ2-3; 8 nucleotides line up with TRBD2. The germline V gene encodes CDR1 MGHRA and CDR2 YSYEKL. Losses at the gene ends were 0 bases for V and 9 bases for J; bases not matched to a gene: 14. CDR3 size: 17 residues. The CDR3 nucleotides are TGCGCCAGCAGCCAAGATCGGGCGAACGGGGGGGCAGGAACGCAGTATTTT. The encoded protein is CASSQDRANGGAGTQYF.

The chain links TRBV6-6 to TRBJ1-2; D is unresolved. Trimming took off 6 bases at V and 1 base at J, with 12 bases between the two ends. The CDR3 consists of 14 residues. The germline V gene encodes CDR1 MNHNY and CDR2 SVGAGI (reference sequence). This CDR3 reads CASSPIGDNYGYTF. In DNA, the CDR3 is TGTGCCAGCAGCCCTATCGGCGATAACTATGGCTACACCTTC.

This clonotype was detected a few times. J is TRBJ2-3 and V is TRBV20-1; D ambiguous. The CDR3 spans 14 residues. Germline CDR1 reads DFQATT; CDR2 reads SNEGSKA (reference sequence). V was cut by 1 base and J by 4 bases, with 12 bases left in between. Here the CDR3 reads CSARVPWRPDTQYF. The CDR3 nucleotides read TGCAGTGCTAGAGTCCCGTGGAGACCAGATACGCAGTATTTT.

The J gene is TRBJ2-1, the V gene TRBV7-9; 11 nucleotides align to TRBD2. The CDR3 consists of 17 residues. The germline CDR1 and CDR2 sequences are SEHNR and FQNEAQ (reference sequence). Trimming cost V 6 bases and J 0 bases; bases outside gene matches: 7. The CDR3 region has the DNA TGTGCCAGCAGACCTACTAGCGGGGGCCCCTCCTACAATGAGCAGTTCTTC. The encoded protein is CASRPTSGGPSYNEQFF. The variable domain in full, with the rest retrieved from reference TRBV7-9 and TRBJ2-1, is DTGVSQNPRHKITKRGQNVTFRCDPISEHNRLYWYRQTLGQGPEFLTYFQNEAQLEKSRLLSDRFSAERPKGSFSTLEIQRTEQGDSAMYLCASRPTSGGPSYNEQFFGPGTRLTVL.

The chain is built from TRBV14 and TRBJ1-1, with unresolved D. Deletions cut 3 bases from V and 0 bases from J, with 5 bases between. The germline gives CDR1 SGHDN, CDR2 FVKESK. CDR3 size: 13 residues. For the CDR3, the DNA is TGTGCCAGCAGCCAGTGGGTGAACACTGAAGCTTTCTTT. It encodes CASSQWVNTEAFF. The variable domain in full, completed from reference TRBV14 and TRBJ1-1, reads EAGVTQFPSHSVIEKGQTVTLRCDPISGHDNLYWYRRVMGKEIKFLLHFVKESKQDESGMPNNRFLAERTGGTYSTLKVQPAELEDSGVYFCASSQWVNTEAFFGQGTRLTVV.

This clonotype has only a few counts. The chain uses TRBV11-2 and TRBJ2-5, with D possibly being TRBD1 (7 bases). The germline V gene has CDR1 SGHAT and CDR2 FQNNGV. The CDR3 is 15 amino acids. With 5 bases removed from V and 5 bases from J, the gap between germline ends came to 18 bases. The CDR3: CASSPSLGGQETQYF. CDR3 DNA: TGTGCCAGCAGCCCTTCCCTCGGGGGACAGGAGACCCAGTACTTC.